A selection of T cell receptor beta chains follows, all from one sample in a study of shared clonotypes between healthy human individuals. The table came from immunoSEQ multiplex PCR; TCRdb's copy has only in-frame clones and leaves some out. The sample carries roughly 2,300,000 clones, approximately 90% recorded once. The sample comprised naive CD4+ T cells from PBMCs. These receptors came from a man between 18 and 35 years old in good health. Some clones in this sample may be carry-over from other donors' samples. CDR3s include the opening cysteine and the closing phenylalanine or tryptophan. A D gene is named only where the DNA matches it firmly. Rows may omit the clone size; those that give it use once, few, many or a size class.

CDR3 DNA,CDR3 protein,clone size,J gene,V gene,D gene
TGTGCCGTACTACTTGGAAGCGGGATAAGCTACAATGAGCAGTTCTTC,CAVLLGSGISYNEQFF,once,TRBJ2-1,TRBV30,TRBD2
TGTGCCAGCAGCGAACAGGGTCGGGAGACCCAGTACTTC,CASSEQGRETQYF,-,TRBJ2-5,TRBV9,-
TGCGCCAGCAGCAAGTGGGAGCTTTCTCTTCGGACGAGCTCTATGAACACTGAAGCTTTCTTT,CASSKWELSLRTSSMNTEAFF,-,TRBJ1-1,TRBV4-1,-
TGTGCCAGCTCACCCAGGGTCTACGAGCAGTACTTC,CASSPRVYEQYF,-,TRBJ2-7,TRBV18,-
TGTGCCACCAGGACAGGGGAAAATGAGCAGTTCTTC,CATRTGENEQFF,-,TRBJ2-1,TRBV6-4,TRBD1
TGTGCCAGCAGCTTAGAAGACAGCGAGCAGTACTTC,CASSLEDSEQYF,-,TRBJ2-7,TRBV11-3,-
TGTGCCAGCAGACAAGGAGCAGGAACCCGATATGGCTACACCTTC,CASRQGAGTRYGYTF,-,TRBJ1-2,TRBV6-1,-
TGTGCCAGCAGAACCGGGACTAGCTCAGCCTACGAGCAGTACTTC,CASRTGTSSAYEQYF,-,TRBJ2-7,TRBV6-5,TRBD2
TGTGCCAGCAGCCAAGTGGAGCAGGGTGGCTACGAGCAGTACTTC,CASSQVEQGGYEQYF,-,TRBJ2-7,TRBV4-2,-
TGTGCCAGCAGTGAACGAGCCCGGGCGACTGCTAGGGAGCTGTTTTTT,CASSERARATARELFF,-,TRBJ2-2,TRBV6-1,-
TGTGCCAGCGGCCCGACAGGGTCGGGAAACACCATATATTTT,CASGPTGSGNTIYF,few,TRBJ1-3,TRBV28,TRBD1
TGTGCCAGCAGCTTGCAAGTCGGCAGGGGGCGCCTGAATGGCTACACCTTC,CASSLQVGRGRLNGYTF,-,TRBJ1-2,TRBV5-5,TRBD1
TGTGCCAGCAGCCCCCGACAGGCCCTCAATGAGCAGTTCTTC,CASSPRQALNEQFF,-,TRBJ2-1,TRBV7-9,-
TGTGCCAGCAGTTTACAGGGAAACTCCTACGAGCAGTACTTC,CASSLQGNSYEQYF,-,TRBJ2-7,TRBV28,-
TGCGCCAGCAGCTTGGTATTTGGGGGGGAGAGCACAGATACGCAGTATTTT,CASSLVFGGESTDTQYF,once,TRBJ2-3,TRBV5-1,TRBD2
TGTGCCAGCAGCGAACGGGGTCCGGCCTACAATGAGCAGTTCTTC,CASSERGPAYNEQFF,-,TRBJ2-1,TRBV2,-
TGTGCCAGCAGCTTGAGGCAGGGGTATGGCTACACCTTC,CASSLRQGYGYTF,-,TRBJ1-2,TRBV5-4,-
TGTGCCAGCAGCCTTAGCGGGCAGCAAGAGACCCAGTACTTC,CASSLSGQQETQYF,-,TRBJ2-5,TRBV7-3,TRBD2
TGTGCCAGCAGTGAATGGACTGTAGGAGAGCAGTACTTC,CASSEWTVGEQYF,-,TRBJ2-7,TRBV6-1,-
TGTGCCAGCAGCCTGGCAGGGGGGAACGAGCAGTACTTC,CASSLAGGNEQYF,-,TRBJ2-7,TRBV7-9,-
TGTGCCAGCAGTGAGACTACAGGGGGTTTTCAGCCCCAGCATTTT,CASSETTGGFQPQHF,-,TRBJ1-5,TRBV2,TRBD1
TGTGCCAGCAGCCTCGGACTAGCGGGGGGGGAGACCCAGTACTTC,CASSLGLAGGETQYF,-,TRBJ2-5,TRBV7-9,TRBD2
TGTGCCAGCAGCTTGCGTCTCCGCAATGAGCAGTTCTTC,CASSLRLRNEQFF,-,TRBJ2-1,TRBV5-8,-
TGTGCCAGCAGCGACCGAGCGGGGGGGGAAAATGAGCAGTTCTTC,CASSDRAGGENEQFF,-,TRBJ2-1,TRBV7-2,TRBD2
TGTGCCAGCAGCTTAGTCCGGACAGGTTTCGAGCAGTACTTC,CASSLVRTGFEQYF,-,TRBJ2-7,TRBV7-9,TRBD1
TGTGCCATCGGGACAGGGGAAGGAAACACCATATATTTT,CAIGTGEGNTIYF,-,TRBJ1-3,TRBV10-3,TRBD1
TGTGCCAGCAGCTCCACAGGGGCTGGGGCCAACGTCCTGACTTTC,CASSSTGAGANVLTF,-,TRBJ2-6,TRBV7-9,TRBD1
TGTGCCAGCAGGCTTGGGGCCCTTGACACTGAAGCTTTCTTT,CASRLGALDTEAFF,-,TRBJ1-1,TRBV6-1,-
TGTGCCAGCAGCTGGGATAATAACGGCTACACCTTC,CASSWDNNGYTF,-,TRBJ1-2,TRBV7-9,-
TGTGCCAGCAGCTTAGGACACTACAATGAGCAGTTCTTC,CASSLGHYNEQFF,-,TRBJ2-1,TRBV7-3,-
TGTGCCAGCAGCTTACGGGACTCACACAATGAGCAGTTCTTC,CASSLRDSHNEQFF,-,TRBJ2-1,TRBV7-9,-
TGTGCCAGCAATTCGGGTCAAAAACTGTTTTTT,CASNSGQKLFF,-,TRBJ1-4,TRBV25-1,-
TGTGCCAGCAGTCGACAGGGTTTAGTCAAAAACATTCAGTACTTC,CASSRQGLVKNIQYF,-,TRBJ2-4,TRBV2,TRBD1
TGTGCCAGTTCCAAATACCAGGGGGAAGATGGCTACACCTTC,CASSKYQGEDGYTF,-,TRBJ1-2,TRBV19,TRBD1
TGTGCCAGCAGCGATCCTTCAGGAAACCAAGAGACCCAGTACTTC,CASSDPSGNQETQYF,-,TRBJ2-5,TRBV11-2,-
TGTGCCAGCAGTTTCCAGGCCGAGGGGGAAAAACTGTTTTTT,CASSFQAEGEKLFF,-,TRBJ1-4,TRBV6-5,-
TGTGCCAGCAGCCTCGCGGGGGTAGCTAATGAAAAACTGTTTTTT,CASSLAGVANEKLFF,-,TRBJ1-4,TRBV6-1,-
TGTGCCAGCAGTTACCCAGGGCTTTCCCCCCTCCACTTT,CASSYPGLSPLHF,-,TRBJ1-6,TRBV6-5,-
TGTGCCATCAGTGAGTCGCTTTGGCAGGGACCGAACACCGGGGAGCTGTTTTTT,CAISESLWQGPNTGELFF,-,TRBJ2-2,TRBV10-3,-
TGTGCCAGCAGCTTAGGATCGGGAGCATCCTACGAGCAGTACTTC,CASSLGSGASYEQYF,-,TRBJ2-7,TRBV7-3,-
TGTGCCAGCAGCTTAAGAGGCCAGGGGGCCCGCGAGCAGTACTTC,CASSLRGQGAREQYF,-,TRBJ2-7,TRBV7-9,TRBD1
TGTGCCAGCAGAAAACCCTGGGGACCTGGGGCCAACGTCCTGACTTTC,CASRKPWGPGANVLTF,once,TRBJ2-6,TRBV7-8,-
TGCGCCAGTTCCCGTGGTCGGGCCGCAACTAATGAAAAACTGTTTTTT,CASSRGRAATNEKLFF,few,TRBJ1-4,TRBV4-1,-
TGTGCCAGCACCCGGGACAGGGGAACGTATAGCAATCAGCCCCAGCATTTT,CASTRDRGTYSNQPQHF,-,TRBJ1-5,TRBV5-8,TRBD1
TGTGCCAGCAGCTTATCCCGGGACAGCCACAATGAGCAGTTCTTC,CASSLSRDSHNEQFF,-,TRBJ2-1,TRBV7-3,TRBD1
TGTGCCAGCAGCGTAGTCGGCCAAGCCACAGATACGCAGTATTTT,CASSVVGQATDTQYF,-,TRBJ2-3,TRBV9,-
TGTGCCAGCAGTGAAGCGCTTCATACATCTGGAAACACCATATATTTT,CASSEALHTSGNTIYF,-,TRBJ1-3,TRBV6-1,-
TGTGCCAGCAGCTCCTTGCAGTACCAAGAGACCCAGTACTTC,CASSSLQYQETQYF,-,TRBJ2-5,TRBV11-2,-
TGTGCCAGCAGTTTAACTGGGGGAGTGAAGACCCAGTACTTC,CASSLTGGVKTQYF,-,TRBJ2-5,TRBV27,-
TGTGCCAGCAGCTTAGAGTCAGGGAGCGAGCAGTACTTC,CASSLESGSEQYF,-,TRBJ2-7,TRBV7-2,-
TGTGCCAGCTCGACGGGGGGGTATTACGAGCAGTACTTC,CASSTGGYYEQYF,-,TRBJ2-7,TRBV18,TRBD2
TGCGCCAGCAGCTTACCCGGGGCTGGAAACACCATATATTTT,CASSLPGAGNTIYF,-,TRBJ1-3,TRBV5-1,-
TGTGCCAGCAGCTTAGGTCTAGCGGGAGCCCCGAGCTCCTACAATGAGCAGTTCTTC,CASSLGLAGAPSSYNEQFF,-,TRBJ2-1,TRBV7-2,TRBD2
TGTGCCAGTAGTATAGGCCAGGGACCCTCCTACGAGCAGTACTTC,CASSIGQGPSYEQYF,-,TRBJ2-7,TRBV19,-
TGTGCCAGCAGCGCGCTTACCTCTAACGGCTACACCTTC,CASSALTSNGYTF,-,TRBJ1-2,TRBV11-2,-
TGCGCCAGCAGCTTCCGACAGGGGGCGGGGTACAATGAGCAGTTCTTC,CASSFRQGAGYNEQFF,-,TRBJ2-1,TRBV5-1,TRBD1
TGTGCCAGCAGCCAAGCTGGGGGTCGAATGGATTTAGGGGCCACAGATACGCAGTATTTT,CASSQAGGRMDLGATDTQYF,-,TRBJ2-3,TRBV4-2,-
TGTGCCAGCAGCGGCAGGACTAGCAGTTCAGATACGCAGTATTTT,CASSGRTSSSDTQYF,-,TRBJ2-3,TRBV7-2,TRBD2
TGTGCCAGCAGGGCCCCAGGGGCACGCAATCAGCCCCAGCATTTT,CASRAPGARNQPQHF,-,TRBJ1-5,TRBV6-6,-
TGTGCCAGCAGCCCGGGGACAGGGGGCACCACCGGGGAGCTGTTTTTT,CASSPGTGGTTGELFF,-,TRBJ2-2,TRBV5-6,TRBD1